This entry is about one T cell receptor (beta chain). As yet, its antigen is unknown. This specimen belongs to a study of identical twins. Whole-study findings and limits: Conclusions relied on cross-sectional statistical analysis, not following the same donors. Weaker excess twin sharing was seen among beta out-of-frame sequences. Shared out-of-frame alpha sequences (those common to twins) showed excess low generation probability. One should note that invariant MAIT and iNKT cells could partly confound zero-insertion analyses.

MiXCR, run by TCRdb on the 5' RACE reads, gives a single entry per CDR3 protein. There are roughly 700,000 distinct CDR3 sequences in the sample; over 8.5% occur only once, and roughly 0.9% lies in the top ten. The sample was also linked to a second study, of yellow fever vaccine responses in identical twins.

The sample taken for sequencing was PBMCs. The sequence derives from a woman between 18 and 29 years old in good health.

This CDR3 reads CASSYFKGQGFTDTQYF. CDR3 DNA sequence: TGTGCCAGCAGTTACTTTAAGGGACAGGGGTTCACAGATACGCAGTATTTT. The chain combines TRBV2 with TRBJ2-3; the match to TRBD1 covers 10 bases. This CDR3 region has 17 residues. Germline CDR1 is SNHLY and CDR2 is FYNNEI. V trimming: 5 bases; J trimming: 2 bases; junction bases outside the gene matches: 10.